Listed below are T cell receptor beta chains from one sample, sequenced in a study of vaccination and CD4 T cells after COVID-19. The antigens of these receptors remain unknown. TCRdb recomputed calls from the PCR reads with MiXCR, one row per CDR3 protein. The top ten hold about 20% of the sample, which has about 15,000 distinct CDR3 sequences, 70% to 75% seen once. Specimen: CD4+ T cells from blood, cultured in vitro. The source is a human donor who had recovered from COVID-19. CDR3s include the opening cysteine and the closing phenylalanine or tryptophan. A D gene is named only where the DNA matches it firmly. Expanded clones are given a class, and other clones once, few, many or no size at all.

>TRBD2|TRBV20-1|-|TRBJ2-3
CSAGTSGIPDTQYF
TGCAGTGCCGGGACTAGCGGGATTCCAGATACGCAGTATTTT
>-|TRBV20-1|-|TRBJ1-2
CSARDPRARLSTF
TGCAGTGCTAGAGACCCAAGGGCAAGACTATCCACCTTC
>-|TRBV11-2|-|TRBJ2-3
CASSLDRNTQYF
TGTGCCAGCAGCTTAGACAGGAATACGCAGTATTTT
>-|TRBV20-1|-|TRBJ2-3
CSASGGSAFTDTQYF
TGCAGTGCTAGCGGTGGTAGCGCCTTCACAGATACGCAGTATTTT
>TRBD2|TRBV6-5|-|TRBJ2-1
CASSYSGTSGNEQFF
TGTGCCAGCAGTTACTCCGGGACTAGCGGGAATGAGCAGTTCTTC
>-|TRBV7-9|once|TRBJ2-3
CASRSTNTQYF
TGTGCCAGCAGGTCCACCAATACGCAGTATTTT
>-|TRBV24-1|-|TRBJ2-7
CATSETGTPYEQYF
TGTGCCACCAGTGAAACCGGGACACCCTACGAGCAGTACTTC
>-|TRBV27|-|TRBJ1-5
CASSFRTDNQPQHF
TGTGCCAGCAGTTTCCGGACAGACAATCAGCCCCAGCATTTT
>TRBD1|TRBV6-5|-|TRBJ1-3
CASSYLTGTGSDTIYF
TGTGCCAGCAGTTACTTAACCGGGACAGGGTCGGACACCATATATTTT
>TRBD1|TRBV20-1|-|TRBJ1-1
CSAPGGGVNTEAFF
TGCAGTGCCCCAGGGGGAGGGGTGAACACTGAAGCTTTCTTT
>-|TRBV19|-|TRBJ2-1
CASSIDSPGQEQFF
TGTGCCAGTAGTATAGATTCCCCTGGACAGGAGCAGTTCTTC
>TRBD1|TRBV7-2|-|TRBJ2-6
CASSYDRESSGANVLTF
TGTGCCAGCAGCTACGACAGGGAAAGCTCTGGGGCCAACGTCCTGACTTTC
>TRBD1|TRBV6-2/TRBV6-3|-|TRBJ1-5
CASRDRAREQPQHF
TGTGCCAGCAGAGACAGGGCCCGGGAACAGCCCCAGCATTTT
>-|TRBV25-1|-|TRBJ2-3
CASSAPKGTDTQYF
TGTGCCAGCAGCGCCCCGAAGGGGACAGATACGCAGTATTTT
>-|TRBV19|-|TRBJ1-1
CASTPWRGATEAFF
TGTGCCAGTACCCCCTGGCGGGGGGCCACTGAAGCTTTCTTT
>-|TRBV7-2|medium-sized|TRBJ1-2
CASSLVGGASSYGYTF
TGTGCCAGCAGCTTAGTGGGGGGGGCCTCCTCTTATGGCTACACCTTC
>-|TRBV6-1|-|TRBJ1-2
CASTPGRANYGYTF
TGTGCCAGCACTCCAGGGAGGGCAAACTATGGCTACACCTTC
>TRBD1|TRBV30|-|TRBJ2-7
CASRDRNYEQYF
TGTGCCAGCCGGGACAGAAACTACGAGCAGTACTTC
>TRBD1|TRBV7-9|-|TRBJ1-3
CASSPAGQGRNAIYF
TGTGCCAGCAGCCCAGCCGGACAGGGCCGAAACGCCATATATTTT
>TRBD2|TRBV12-3/TRBV12-4|-|TRBJ2-2
CASSVREGDTGELFF
TGTGCCAGCAGTGTGCGGGAGGGGGACACCGGGGAGCTGTTTTTT
>TRBD2|TRBV7-2|few|TRBJ2-2
CASSSAGLAGSVGELFF
TGTGCCAGCAGCTCCGCGGGACTAGCGGGATCCGTCGGGGAGCTGTTTTTT
>-|TRBV20-1|-|TRBJ1-4
CSAKDPTRPNEKLFF
TGCAGTGCTAAAGACCCGACCCGGCCTAATGAAAAACTGTTTTTT
>TRBD1|TRBV6-1|few|TRBJ1-3
CASSAGTGSRNTIYF
TGTGCCAGCAGCGCCGGGACAGGGTCTCGAAACACCATATATTTT
>-|TRBV6-5|few|TRBJ1-6
CASSYEAVSPLHF
TGTGCCAGCAGTTATGAGGCAGTCTCACCCCTCCACTTT
>-|TRBV6-1|-|TRBJ2-3
CASSKRSTDTQYF
TGTGCCAGCAGTAAAAGGAGCACAGATACGCAGTATTTT
>-|TRBV20-1|-|TRBJ1-4
CSAPTPPVNEKLFF
TGCAGTGCTCCTACCCCCCCGGTCAATGAAAAACTGTTTTTT
>-|TRBV30|-|TRBJ2-7
CAQTPTRPYEQYF
TGTGCCCAAACCCCCACGCGCCCCTACGAGCAGTACTTC
>TRBD1|TRBV20-1|-|TRBJ1-6
CSAREPGTGFSPLHF
TGCAGTGCTAGAGAACCCGGGACAGGGTTTTCACCCCTCCACTTT
>TRBD1|TRBV30|-|TRBJ1-5
CAWSVRDRVAQPQHF
TGTGCCTGGAGTGTACGGGACAGGGTGGCTCAGCCCCAGCATTTT
>-|TRBV2|-|TRBJ1-2
CASSIRVDGYTF
TGTGCCAGCAGTATACGGGTCGATGGCTACACCTTC
>-|TRBV7-9|-|TRBJ2-7
CASSLTGNEQYF
TGTGCCAGCAGCTTAACCGGCAACGAGCAGTACTTC
>TRBD1|TRBV27|-|TRBJ1-2
CASSLSGQGKGRYTF
TGTGCCAGCAGTTTATCCGGACAGGGTAAGGGTCGCTACACCTTC
>-|TRBV24-1|few|TRBJ1-5
CATGDSNQPQHF
TGTGCCACTGGGGATAGCAATCAGCCCCAGCATTTT
>-|TRBV20-1|-|TRBJ1-6
CSARDNTRQALVPLHF
TGCAGTGCTAGAGATAATACGAGACAGGCCCTTGTCCCCCTCCACTTT
>TRBD1|TRBV6-2/TRBV6-3|-|TRBJ1-5
CASNTGDQPQHF
TGTGCCAGCAATACAGGGGATCAGCCCCAGCATTTT
>TRBD1|TRBV20-1|-|TRBJ2-1
CSARRQGHEQFF
TGCAGTGCTAGACGACAGGGGCATGAGCAGTTCTTC
>TRBD2|TRBV28|-|TRBJ2-2
CASWTSGRLNTGELFF
TGTGCCAGTTGGACTAGCGGGAGGCTAAACACCGGGGAGCTGTTTTTT
>TRBD2|TRBV24-1|-|TRBJ2-3
CATSDPLGLAGADTQYF
TGTGCCACCAGTGACCCACTTGGACTAGCGGGAGCAGATACGCAGTATTTT
>-|TRBV25-1|-|TRBJ2-3
CASSEWGASRADTQYF
TGTGCCAGCAGTGAATGGGGGGCATCCAGGGCAGATACGCAGTATTTT
>TRBD2|TRBV15|-|TRBJ2-3
CATSRARGAGSRDTQYF
TGTGCCACCAGCAGGGCCCGGGGAGCGGGGAGTAGGGATACGCAGTATTTT
>-|TRBV7-2|-|TRBJ2-3
CASSLAGGQTITDTQYF
TGTGCCAGCAGCTTAGCGGGAGGCCAAACAATCACAGATACGCAGTATTTT
>TRBD2|TRBV28|-|TRBJ2-7
CATTSGRAWEQYF
TGTGCCACCACTAGCGGGAGGGCCTGGGAGCAGTACTTC
>-|TRBV19|-|TRBJ2-7
CASSIRETYEQYF
TGTGCCAGTAGTATCCGGGAGACCTACGAGCAGTACTTC
>-|TRBV28|-|TRBJ1-2
CASRANYGYTF
TGTGCCAGCAGGGCTAACTATGGCTACACCTTC
>TRBD1|TRBV11-2|-|TRBJ1-1
CASSRDRGDTEAFF
TGCGCCAGCAGCCGGGACAGGGGTGACACTGAAGCTTTCTTT
>TRBD1|TRBV19|-|TRBJ1-1
CASAPDRMNTEAFF
TGTGCCAGTGCCCCGGACAGGATGAACACTGAAGCTTTCTTT
>TRBD2|TRBV4-3|-|TRBJ2-5
CASSRTLAGRETQYF
TGCGCCAGCAGCCGCACACTAGCGGGAAGAGAGACCCAGTACTTC
>TRBD1|TRBV19|-|TRBJ1-3
CAIRDSGLNTIYF
TGTGCCATACGGGACAGTGGATTAAACACCATATATTTT
>-|TRBV7-2|-|TRBJ1-2
CASLLSAGGGRYGYTF
TGTGCCAGCTTACTATCCGCCGGGGGGGGCCGGTATGGCTACACCTTC
>-|TRBV6-2/TRBV6-3|-|TRBJ2-7
CASSWEDTAYEQYF
TGTGCCAGCAGTTGGGAGGACACCGCCTACGAGCAGTACTTC
>-|TRBV28|-|TRBJ1-1
CASTWSGGRSFF
TGTGCCAGCACCTGGTCTGGGGGGCGGTCTTTCTTT
>-|TRBV9|once|TRBJ1-5
CASSVSHLSNQPQHF
TGTGCCAGCAGCGTAAGTCACCTTAGCAATCAGCCCCAGCATTTT
>TRBD1|TRBV6-2/TRBV6-3|-|TRBJ1-5
CASSYPDRGRDQPQHF
TGTGCCAGCAGCTACCCCGACAGGGGAAGGGATCAGCCCCAGCATTTT
>TRBD2|TRBV7-9|-|TRBJ2-5
CASSTTSGSETQYF
TGTGCCAGCAGCACGACTAGCGGGAGTGAGACCCAGTACTTC